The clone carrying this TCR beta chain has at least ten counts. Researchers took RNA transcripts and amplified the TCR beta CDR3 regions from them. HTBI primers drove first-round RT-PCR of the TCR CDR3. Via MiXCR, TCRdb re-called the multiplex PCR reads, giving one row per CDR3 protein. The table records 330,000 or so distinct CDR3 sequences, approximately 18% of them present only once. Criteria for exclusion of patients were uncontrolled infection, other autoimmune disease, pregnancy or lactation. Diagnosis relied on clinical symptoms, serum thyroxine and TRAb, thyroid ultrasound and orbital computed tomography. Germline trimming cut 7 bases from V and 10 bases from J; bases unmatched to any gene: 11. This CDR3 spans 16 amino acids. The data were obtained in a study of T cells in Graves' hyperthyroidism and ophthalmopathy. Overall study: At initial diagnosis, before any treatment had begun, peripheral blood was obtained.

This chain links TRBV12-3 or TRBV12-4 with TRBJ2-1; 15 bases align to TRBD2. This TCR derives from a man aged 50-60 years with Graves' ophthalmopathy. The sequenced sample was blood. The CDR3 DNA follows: TGTGCCAGCACCCCCGGGCGGGGACTAGCGGGAGGCGAGCAGTTCTTC. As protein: CASTPGRGLAGGEQFF.